What follows are 3 T cell receptor beta chains derived from one specimen sequenced in a study of shared clonotypes between healthy human individuals. Some clones are missing from TCRdb's copy, which holds only in-frame ones; the method was immunoSEQ multiplex PCR. The table records about 2.4 million clones, approximately 93% of them present only once. The source material was naive CD4+ T cells from PBMCs. Subset denoted: CD45RA+ positively selected. All receptors derive from a man aged 18 to 30 in good health. Some clones in this sample may be carry-over from other donors' samples.

The chain joins TRBV28 to TRBJ1-4; 9 bases fit TRBD1. Germline trimming cut 5 bases from V and 4 bases from J; bases unmatched to any gene: 5. This CDR3 contains 15 residues. Germline V gene data show CDR1 as MDHEN and CDR2 as SYDVKM. The CDR3 sequence is CASSRDRARNEKLFF. CDR3 nucleotide sequence: TGTGCCAGCAGTAGGGACAGGGCGCGTAATGAAAAACTGTTTTTT.

As regards this clone: The sample contains more than one DNA sequence encoding this CDR3. The chain combines TRBV5-1 with TRBJ2-2, with 9 bases lining up with TRBD1. Trimming removed 4 bases from V and 5 bases from J; junction bases left unmatched: 6. The germline V gene has CDR1 SGHRS and CDR2 YFSETQ. The CDR3 is 15 residues long. This chain's CDR3 is CASSLATGGTGELFF. For the CDR3, the DNA is TGCGCCAGCAGCCTTGCGACAGGGGGGACCGGGGAGCTGTTTTTT.

The chain couples TRBV29-1 to TRBJ1-5, with D unclear. V was pared by 4 bases and J by 2 bases, with 12 bases between. The CDR3 extends over 14 amino acids. Germline CDR1 and CDR2: SQVTM and ANQGSEA. Here the CDR3 DNA reads TGCAGCGTTGCTGTGGGAACGGGCAATCAGCCCCAGCATTTT. Translated, it gives CSVAVGTGNQPQHF.